This T cell receptor (beta chain) derives from a study of T cells in localized non-small cell lung cancer. Findings of the study overall: An association was observed between higher blood T cell density and longer overall survival. Analysis by sequencing included only one tumor region, so heterogeneity remains possible. Appearing in adjacent lung were a median about 57 of the top 100 tumor clones. Uninvolved adjacent lung, not tumor, had the highest T cell clonality.

This CDR3 comprises 16 residues. Germline loops: CDR1 KGHSH, CDR2 LQKENI. Trimming took 3 bases from V and 1 from J, leaving 14 bases between them. In the case of this clone: Its antigen is unidentified.

The assay was immunoSEQ multiplex PCR, and TCRdb's table has in-frame clones only and misses some. The sample records approximately 5,200 clones, more than 40% being singletons. This chain joins TRBV18 and TRBJ2-3; no reliable D call. Specimen: lung tumor tissue, collected before any cancer treatment. The clonotype comes from a man aged 35-69 years with stage I lung adenocarcinoma. The CDR3 DNA is TGTGCCAGCTCACCCGACTCCGACTGGGGCACAGATACGCAGTATTTT. It translates to CASSPDSDWGTDTQYF.